This T cell receptor beta chain appears in the sequencing data of a study of blood T cell repertoires in COVID-19. Turning to the study itself: T cells, B-cell-depleted T cells, or PBMCs provided the cDNA or gDNA that served as material.

V lost 3 bases, J lost 6 bases, and 11 bases lay in between. The V gene's germline CDR1 is MGHRA and CDR2 YSYEKL. The CDR3 sequence is 14 residues long. This clone has a handful of counts. Sequencing was performed with immunoSEQ multiplex PCR; in TCRdb, only in-frame clones are kept and a portion is missing. The sample shows some 300,000 clones, approximately 88% of them seen only once. This clonotype was sampled from a woman aged 25-40 years who had recovered from COVID-19. The V and J genes are TRBV4-1 and TRBJ2-2; D call uncertain. The source material was PBMCs or T cells enriched from blood (not recorded which). CDR3 protein: CASSHVQEPGELFF. DNA for the CDR3: TGCGCCAGCAGCCACGTGCAGGAACCCGGGGAGCTGTTTTTT.